Here is one T cell receptor beta chain with its context. Trimming stripped 1 base from V and 0 bases from J, with 10 bases between. The CDR3 spans 14 residues. The germline V gene encodes CDR1 GTSNPN and CDR2 SVGIG (reference sequence). This record comes from a study of blood T cell repertoires in COVID-19. Study background: COVID-19 samples collected from the United States, Italy and Spain covered acute and convalescent phases.

The table came from immunoSEQ multiplex PCR; TCRdb's copy has only in-frame clones and leaves some out. This sample yields 210,000 or so clones, of which roughly 90% are seen a single time; roughly 0.56% belongs to the top ten. The TCR originated in a middle-aged man with acute or convalescent COVID-19. The sequencing sample was made of peripheral blood. The chain has TRBV30 and TRBJ2-7; D may be TRBD1 (5 bases). The CDR3 coding sequence is TGTGCCTGGAGTGCTGACAGCTTCTCCTACGAGCAGTACTTC. Protein: CAWSADSFSYEQYF.